Listed below are T cell receptor beta chains from one sample, sequenced in a study of CD8 T cells in ankylosing spondylitis. TCRdb re-called the 5' RACE reads through MiXCR, storing one row per CDR3 protein. The table has over 150,000 distinct CDR3 sequences, roughly 13% seen once. Sequenced input: blood, either unsorted or a sorted T cell fraction (not recorded which). These receptors were taken from a male donor with ankylosing spondylitis or in good health (not recorded which). CDR3s include the opening cysteine and the closing phenylalanine or tryptophan. D genes are given only for firm matches. Rows give clone size only sometimes, using once, few, many, or a class for an expanded clone.

>TRBV6-5|NA|TRBJ2-3|NA
TGTGCCAGCAGTTACTCCGCGGGGTCCACAGATACGCAGTATTTT
CASSYSAGSTDTQYF
>TRBV5-1|NA|TRBJ1-2|NA
TGCGCCAGCAGCCAGCAGGGGCCGGGCTACACCTTC
CASSQQGPGYTF
>TRBV7-9|NA|TRBJ2-7|NA
TGTGCCAGCAGTTATCACCGGGACACCGGCTCCTACGAGCAGTACTTC
CASSYHRDTGSYEQYF
>TRBV4-1|NA|TRBJ2-7|NA
TGCGCCAGCAGCCAAGAACAGGGAGGCTACGAGCAGTACTTC
CASSQEQGGYEQYF
>TRBV6-5|few|TRBJ2-2|NA
TGTGCCAGCAGTTACAGTCAGGGGAGCGGGGAGCTGTTTTTT
CASSYSQGSGELFF
>TRBV7-2|few|TRBJ1-2|NA
TGTGCCAGCAGCTTAACCCCCCCTAACTATGGCTACACCTTC
CASSLTPPNYGYTF
>TRBV12-3/TRBV12-4|few|TRBJ2-7|TRBD2
TGTGCCAGCACCCCAGCGGGGGCCTTCATCTACGAGCAGTACTTC
CASTPAGAFIYEQYF
>TRBV18|NA|TRBJ2-7|TRBD1
TGTGCCAGCTCACCGTACCGGGACAGTCTTGACGAGCAGTACTTC
CASSPYRDSLDEQYF
>TRBV7-9|NA|TRBJ2-2|NA
TGTGCCAGCAGCTTAGTAGGGCAGGTGACGAACACCGGGGAGCTGTTTTTT
CASSLVGQVTNTGELFF
>TRBV11-3|few|TRBJ2-2|NA
TGTGCCAGCAGCTTAGGGTTTGACTCAGTAATCACCGGGGAGCTGTTTTTT
CASSLGFDSVITGELFF
>TRBV6-5|many|TRBJ2-3|NA
TGTGCCAGCAGTTGGGACAGCACAGATACGCAGTATTTT
CASSWDSTDTQYF
>TRBV20-1|few|TRBJ2-1|NA
TGCAGTGCCACTGACCCTTTGATAGGTCTATCGCCAAACAATGAGCAGTTCTTC
CSATDPLIGLSPNNEQFF
>TRBV5-1|NA|TRBJ2-7|NA
TGCGCCAGCAGCCCTCGGGGATCTATTGAGCAGTACTTC
CASSPRGSIEQYF
>TRBV6-1|NA|TRBJ2-3|NA
TGTGCCAGCAGCACCAGTCCTCGTGGGGATACGCAGTATTTT
CASSTSPRGDTQYF
>TRBV7-6|few|TRBJ1-2|NA
TGTGCCAGCAGCTTAGACAACATCTATGGCTACACCTTC
CASSLDNIYGYTF
>TRBV6-1|once|TRBJ2-7|NA
TGTGCCAGCAGACGCCAGACCAGCTCCTACGAGCAGTACTTC
CASRRQTSSYEQYF
>TRBV5-1|many|TRBJ2-7|NA
TGCGCCAGCAGCTTGGTGGACAGCGTCTACGAGCAGTACTTC
CASSLVDSVYEQYF
>TRBV27|NA|TRBJ2-2|TRBD1
TGTGCCAGCAGTTATCGGGACAGCCTCACCGGGGAGCTGTTTTTT
CASSYRDSLTGELFF
>TRBV30|NA|TRBJ2-1|NA
TGTGCCTGGAGTACCCGGACCCCGAGCTCCTACAATGAGCAGTTCTTC
CAWSTRTPSSYNEQFF
>TRBV29-1|NA|TRBJ2-1|TRBD1
TGCAGCTTTATACCGGGACAGGGAGTGTACAATGAGCAGTTCTTC
CSFIPGQGVYNEQFF
>TRBV5-1|many|TRBJ2-7|TRBD1
TGCGCCAGCAGCTTGGTTGGACAGGGGGCTGCCTACGAGCAGTACTTC
CASSLVGQGAAYEQYF
>TRBV6-5|few|TRBJ2-7|TRBD2
TGTGCCAGCAGTTACTCTGCGGGAGGTGGCGAGCAGTACTTC
CASSYSAGGGEQYF
>TRBV12-3/TRBV12-4|NA|TRBJ1-1|NA
TGTGCCAGCAGTCTAAGACAGAGGGAGGACGCTGAAGCTTTCTTT
CASSLRQREDAEAFF
>TRBV20-1|few|TRBJ2-5|TRBD2
TGCAGTGCTAGGGGTACTAGCGGGGGGGCCCTCCCCCAAGAGACCCAGTACTTC
CSARGTSGGALPQETQYF
>TRBV18|few|TRBJ2-1|TRBD2
TGTGCCAGCTCCGCCGGAGCGGGACTAGTGACGGATGGGCAGTTCTTC
CASSAGAGLVTDGQFF
>TRBV25-1|many|TRBJ2-7|NA
TGTGCCAGCAGCCTACTGAGCGAGCAGTACTTC
CASSLLSEQYF
>TRBV29-1|few|TRBJ2-3|TRBD2
TGCAGCGTTAGACTAGCGGGAGGCCATCTTATCACAGATACGCAGTATTTT
CSVRLAGGHLITDTQYF
>TRBV20-1|few|TRBJ2-7|TRBD1
TGCAGTGCTAGAGCTATGGGACAGGGTCTCGAGCAGTACTTC
CSARAMGQGLEQYF
>TRBV11-3|NA|TRBJ2-5|TRBD1
TGTGCCAGCAGCTTATGGGACAGCCCGACCCGGGAGACCCAGTACTTC
CASSLWDSPTRETQYF
>TRBV27|few|TRBJ1-1|NA
TGTGCCAGCAGTTTATCGCCAACGCAAGGGACTGAAGCTTTCTTT
CASSLSPTQGTEAFF
>TRBV6-4|few|TRBJ2-1|TRBD2
TGTGCCAGCAGTGCAGGCGGGGGGGACTACAATGAGCAGTTCTTC
CASSAGGGDYNEQFF
>TRBV12-3/TRBV12-4|NA|TRBJ2-6|NA
TGTGCCAGCACCAACAGGTACAGGGCTAGCGGAATTGCTGGGGCCAACGTCCTGACTTTC
CASTNRYRASGIAGANVLTF
>TRBV12-3/TRBV12-4|many|TRBJ1-1|NA
TGTGCCACGCACCCGGGGGGCACTGAAGCTTTCTTT
CATHPGGTEAFF
>TRBV6-6|NA|TRBJ2-1|NA
TGTGCCAGCAGTTACCAGACTAGCAATGAGCAGTTCTTC
CASSYQTSNEQFF
>TRBV15|NA|TRBJ2-2|TRBD2
TGTGCCACCAGCAGAGGCCACAATGAAGGGACTAGAGGCGGTGCCGGGGAGCTGTTTTTT
CATSRGHNEGTRGGAGELFF
>TRBV6-1|NA|TRBJ1-2|NA
TGTGCCAGCAGTGAAGGCCTGGGAGGCTACACCTTC
CASSEGLGGYTF
>TRBV30|NA|TRBJ2-3|TRBD1
TGTGCCAGCGGACAGGGGCAGGGCGGGGATACGCAGTATTTT
CASGQGQGGDTQYF
>TRBV7-9|many|TRBJ2-2|TRBD2
TGTGCCAGCAGCACGTGGACTAGCGGAGACACCGGGGAGCTGTTTTTT
CASSTWTSGDTGELFF
>TRBV12-3/TRBV12-4|NA|TRBJ1-2|NA
TGTGCCAGCAGTTTAGAGCGCGCCTACTATGGCTACACCTTC
CASSLERAYYGYTF
>TRBV5-6|NA|TRBJ2-5|TRBD1
TGTGCCAGCAGCTGGGTCCCGGGACAGGGAAAAGAGACCCAGTACTTC
CASSWVPGQGKETQYF
>TRBV6-1|few|TRBJ2-7|NA
TGTGCCAGCAGTGAAGTGGGTTACGAGCAGTACTTC
CASSEVGYEQYF
>TRBV12-3/TRBV12-4|few|TRBJ2-5|NA
TGTGCCAGCAGCAAGGGGGAGACCCAGTACTTC
CASSKGETQYF
>TRBV12-3/TRBV12-4|few|TRBJ2-7|TRBD2
TGTGCCAGCAGTTTCGGGGCGGGGGGATACGAGCAGTACTTC
CASSFGAGGYEQYF
>TRBV5-5|NA|TRBJ2-1|NA
TGTGCCAGCAGCTTTGACTGGTGGGGCTCCTACAATGAGCAGTTCTTC
CASSFDWWGSYNEQFF
>TRBV29-1|NA|TRBJ2-1|NA
TGCAGCGTTGAAATCCAAGGAGAGCAGTTCTTC
CSVEIQGEQFF
>TRBV12-3/TRBV12-4|few|TRBJ1-6|NA
TGTGCCAGCAGATATGAAGACATGAGCTCACCCCTCCACTTT
CASRYEDMSSPLHF
>TRBV20-1|many|TRBJ2-7|NA
TGCAGTGCCAGAAGGGACTCGGAGGGAATATACGAGCAGTACTTC
CSARRDSEGIYEQYF
>TRBV2|many|TRBJ1-6|NA
TGTGCCAGCAGTGAAATCCAGGGTAATTCACCCCTCCACTTT
CASSEIQGNSPLHF
>TRBV19|NA|TRBJ1-5|TRBD1
TGTGCCAGTAATTGGGGACAGGGGTACCATAGCAATCAGCCCCAGCATTTT
CASNWGQGYHSNQPQHF
>TRBV4-1|NA|TRBJ2-2|NA
TGCGCCAGCAGCCAAGTACGGGACATGACCCTGGGACGAACCGGGGAGCTGTTTTTT
CASSQVRDMTLGRTGELFF
>TRBV6-5|few|TRBJ2-2|TRBD2
TGTGCCAGCAGTTCATTTCTTGGCGGGGGGCACACCGGGGAGCTGTTTTTT
CASSSFLGGGHTGELFF
>TRBV27|few|TRBJ2-7|TRBD1
TGTGCCAGCAGTACCGCTAGACAGGGCCACGAGCAGTACTTC
CASSTARQGHEQYF
>TRBV7-2|many|TRBJ2-2|NA
TGTGCCAGCAGCTTAGCATGGCCACTTGATAATTTTAATACCGGGGAGCTGTTTTTT
CASSLAWPLDNFNTGELFF
>TRBV6-1|many|TRBJ2-3|TRBD1
TGTGCCAGCAGTGTAGTCCGGACAGGTCGAGTGCACACAGATACGCAGTATTTT
CASSVVRTGRVHTDTQYF
>TRBV4-1|many|TRBJ2-3|NA
TGCGCCAGCAGCCAACTTCAGGGGCAGTCAACAGATACGCAGTATTTT
CASSQLQGQSTDTQYF